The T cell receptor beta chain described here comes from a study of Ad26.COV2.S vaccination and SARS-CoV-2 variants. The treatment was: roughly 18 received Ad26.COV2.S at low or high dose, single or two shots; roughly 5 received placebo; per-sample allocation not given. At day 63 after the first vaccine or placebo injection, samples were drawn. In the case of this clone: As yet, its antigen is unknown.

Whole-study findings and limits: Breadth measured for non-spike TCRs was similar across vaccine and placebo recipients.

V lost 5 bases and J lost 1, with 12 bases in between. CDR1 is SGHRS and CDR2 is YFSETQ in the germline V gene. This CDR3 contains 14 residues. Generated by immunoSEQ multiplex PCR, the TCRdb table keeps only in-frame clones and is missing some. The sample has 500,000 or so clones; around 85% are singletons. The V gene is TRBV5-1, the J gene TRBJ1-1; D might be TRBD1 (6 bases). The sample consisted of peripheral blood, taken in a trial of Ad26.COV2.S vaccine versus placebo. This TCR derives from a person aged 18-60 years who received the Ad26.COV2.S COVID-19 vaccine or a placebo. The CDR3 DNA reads TGCGCCAGCAGTGGGGGGCGGGCGAACACTGAAGCTTTCTTT. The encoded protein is CASSGGRANTEAFF.